What follows are 17 T cell receptor beta chains derived from one specimen sequenced in a study of blood T cell repertoires in COVID-19. TCRdb's copy holds only in-frame clones and misses some; the assay was immunoSEQ multiplex PCR. Of 150,000 to 170,000 clones listed, 60% to 85% were seen once; the top ten hold under 2%. The material sequenced was peripheral blood. These receptors originate from a man older than 75 with acute or convalescent COVID-19.

The chain has TRBV19 and TRBJ2-5, with D maybe TRBD1 (6 bases). The CDR3 sequence is 15 residues long. CDR1 LNHDA and CDR2 SQIVND come from the germline V gene (reference sequence). V was shortened by 2 bases and J by 2 bases, with 12 bases between the two germline ends. The CDR3 DNA sequence: TGTGCCAGTAGTATAAAAGGGACACCTCAAGAGACCCAGTACTTC. This encodes CASSIKGTPQETQYF.

The chain carries TRBV24-1 and TRBJ2-7, with 8 bases identical to TRBD1. The length of the CDR3 is 16 residues. After removal of 3 bases from V and 1 base from J, the junction contained 7 bases not matched to a gene. Germline CDR1 KGHDR, CDR2 SFDVKD. The DNA for the CDR3 is TGTGCCACCAGTGATCAGGACAGGGCCCTTTCCTACGAGCAGTACTTC. The encoded protein is CATSDQDRALSYEQYF.

The chain recombines TRBV5-6 with TRBJ2-4; 7 positions agree with TRBD2. The ends lost 0 bases at V and 3 bases at J; junction bases unmatched: 3. Germline V CDR1 and CDR2: SGHDT, YYEEEE. The CDR3 totals 15 residues. The CDR3 sequence: CASSLVTSDKNIQYF. In DNA, the CDR3 is TGTGCCAGCAGCTTGGTCACTAGCGACAAAAACATTCAGTACTTC.

V gene TRBV28 combines with J gene TRBJ2-2, with D perhaps matching TRBD2 (5 bases). This CDR3 has 13 amino acids. From germline, CDR1 is MDHEN and CDR2 SYDVKM. Trimming cost V 7 bases and J 1 base, with 7 bases left between them. DNA for the CDR3: TGTGCCAGCAACCGGGGGAACACCGGGGAGCTGTTTTTT. Its protein is CASNRGNTGELFF.

Comment on this clone: This specimen includes other DNA sequences encoding the same CDR3. The chain carries TRBV30 and TRBJ1-1; D remains unclear. Per the germline V gene, CDR1 is GTSNPN and CDR2 is SVGIG (reference sequence). The V and J ends lost 2 bases and 3 bases respectively, with 4 bases between them. The CDR3 is made up of 11 amino acids. The CDR3, as DNA: TGTGCCTGGAGTCGGGACACTGAAGCTTTCTTT. Encoded protein: CAWSRDTEAFF.

The chain has TRBV4-3 and TRBJ1-1; the D gene is possibly TRBD1 (6 bases). Germline V gives CDR1 LGHNA, CDR2 YSLEER. The V gene lost 3 bases and the J gene lost 4 bases, with 18 bases spanning the gap. The length of the CDR3 is 16 residues. The CDR3 nucleotides are TGCGCCAGCAGCCAGACAGGAGGACTGCCCGGCACTGAAGCTTTCTTT. Amino acids: CASSQTGGLPGTEAFF.

This chain connects TRBV3-1 (or the pseudogene TRBV3-2) to TRBJ2-3; D not certain. Trimming pared 4 bases from V and 2 bases from J, leaving 7 bases between. CDR1 is LGHDT, CDR2 YNNKEL, per germline (reference sequence). CDR3 length: 13 amino acids. The CDR3 region has the DNA TGTGCCAGCAGCCCGAGTATCACAGATACGCAGTATTTT. It specifies CASSPSITDTQYF.

This chain connects TRBV14 to TRBJ1-2; TRBD1 is a possible D gene (5 bases). The germline V gene has CDR1 SGHDN and CDR2 FVKESK. This CDR3 has 17 amino acids. Trimming took off 0 bases at V and 6 bases at J, with 20 bases between the two ends. The CDR3 sequence is CASSQDLFQGLTDGYTF. The CDR3, as DNA: TGTGCCAGCAGCCAAGATTTATTTCAGGGATTAACGGATGGCTACACCTTC.

J is TRBJ1-6 and V is TRBV9; D is ambiguous. With 3 bases removed from V and 6 bases from J, the gap between germline ends came to 13 bases. Germline CDR1 and CDR2: SGDLS and YYNGEE. The CDR3 is 15 amino acids. The CDR3 loop reads CASSGRADLNSPLHF. The DNA for the CDR3 is TGTGCCAGCAGCGGGAGGGCAGACCTTAATTCACCCCTCCACTTT.

V usage is TRBV6-2 or TRBV6-3 and J usage is TRBJ1-5; perhaps TRBD1 as D (5 bases). This CDR3 spans 17 amino acids. V lost 6 bases, J lost 0 bases, and 18 bases lay in between. The germline gives CDR1 MNHEY, CDR2 SVGEGT. CDR3 amino acids: CASSRGGPFNSNQPQHF. CDR3 DNA sequence: TGTGCCAGCAGCCGGGGGGGTCCTTTTAATAGCAATCAGCCCCAGCATTTT.

In its sample, this clone was seen a few times. This rearrangement joins TRBV6-4 to TRBJ2-2; D is unclear. Germline V gives CDR1 MRHNA, CDR2 SNTAGT. The V and J ends lost 7 bases and 0 bases respectively, with 9 bases between them. This CDR3 region has 14 residues. The DNA for the CDR3 is TGTGCCAGCAAGTCTAACGCGAACACCGGGGAGCTGTTTTTT. It yields the protein CASKSNANTGELFF.

The chain joins TRBV19 to TRBJ1-2; 7 bases map to TRBD1. V was pared by 5 bases and J by 1 base, with 4 bases of the junction left unmatched. This CDR3 is built from 14 residues. Germline V lookup: CDR1 LNHDA, CDR2 SQIVND (reference sequence). The CDR3 DNA reads as TGTGCCAGTAGTCCGAGACAGGGTAACTATGGCTACACCTTC. Its protein is CASSPRQGNYGYTF.

The genes are TRBV12-3 or TRBV12-4 and TRBJ1-2; D unresolved. CDR3 length equals 11 residues. The V end was cut by 5 bases, the J end by 8 bases, with 9 bases between. The CDR3 region is CASSEIRGYTF. The CDR3 bases are TGTGCCAGCAGTGAGATCCGGGGCTACACCTTC.

This clone was observed a single time. The rearrangement links TRBV29-1 to TRBJ2-2; D is ambiguous. The CDR3 is 14 amino acids. The V gene lost 6 bases and the J gene lost 5 bases, with 16 bases spanning the gap. In germline, CDR1 is SQVTM, CDR2 ANQGSEA. Here the CDR3 reads CSVKESMVTGELFF. The CDR3 DNA reads TGCAGCGTCAAAGAGAGTATGGTTACCGGGGAGCTGTTTTTT.

The chain couples TRBV6-6 to TRBJ2-3; D gene uncertain. Germline V gene lookup returns CDR1 MNHNY and CDR2 SVGAGI (reference sequence). Trimming took off 5 bases at V and 1 base at J, with 13 bases between the two ends. The CDR3 has 15 amino acids. The CDR3 DNA follows: TGTGCCAGCAGTGCGGTGGTAGGCCGCACAGATACGCAGTATTTT. Its protein product is CASSAVVGRTDTQYF.

The chain recombines TRBV28 with TRBJ1-1; D is possibly TRBD1 (5 bases). V lost 6 bases to trimming and J lost 7 bases, with 21 bases between them. Germline V lookup: CDR1 MDHEN, CDR2 SYDVKM. There are 15 residues in the CDR3. The CDR3 loop is CASRRFADSSSEAFF. The CDR3 nucleotides are TGTGCCAGCAGACGCTTCGCCGACAGTTCTAGTGAAGCTTTCTTT.

This clone was recorded once. The gene calls are TRBV9 and TRBJ2-2; D possibly corresponds to TRBD1 (5 bases). CDR3 length: 15 amino acids. Germline V gene lookup returns CDR1 SGDLS and CDR2 YYNGEE. The V gene lost 0 bases and the J gene lost 5 bases, with 11 bases spanning the gap. The chain's CDR3 is CASSVAVGVTGELFF. CDR3 bases: TGTGCCAGCAGCGTAGCGGTAGGGGTGACCGGGGAGCTGTTTTTT.